This TCR beta chain was sequenced in a study of shared clonotypes between healthy human individuals. Study conclusions and caveats: It was anticipated that sequencing depth would influence how many clonotypes donors shared. Shared clonotypes: 4.5% to 5% naive CD4, 3% to 3.5% naive CD8, roughly 2.4% memory CD4, 0.4% to 0.45% memory CD8. Memory subsets generally showed smaller estimated richness than naive subsets did.

Clones were sequenced by immunoSEQ multiplex PCR, and TCRdb holds only the in-frame ones, with some missing. The sample yields roughly 680,000 clones, 72% seen once. As concerns this clone: Its antigen is not known.

Trimming at V came to 5 bases and at J to 1 base, leaving 10 bases not matched to a gene. This CDR3 has 17 amino acids. The germline V gene encodes CDR1 SGHTA and CDR2 FQGNSA. The TCR originated in a woman in her 30s in good health. Sequencing was performed on memory CD4+ T cells sorted from blood. Subset described: CD45RA-negative fraction. This chain joins TRBV7-2 and TRBJ2-1; 8 nucleotides align to TRBD2. DNA of the CDR3: TGTGCCAGCAGCCCAAAGGGGGTAGCGGGGTCCTACAATGAGCAGTTCTTC. Amino acid sequence: CASSPKGVAGSYNEQFF.